These 6 T cell receptor beta chains share one sample of origin, sequenced in a study of T cell clones after liver transplantation. Profiling relied on immunoSEQ multiplex PCR, and the TCRdb table lists in-frame clones only, not all of them. The repertoire holds about 120,000 clones, with 90% as singletons. The sequencing here drew on CD4+ T cells from blood, taken 12 months after liver transplant. These receptors were taken from a human patient who received a liver transplant. Some T cells may have originated in the graft donor.

Here the CDR3 DNA reads TGTGCCAGCAGCTTGACAGGGGGCGCAAATAACTATGGCTACACCTTC. It codes for CASSLTGGANNYGYTF. The chain joins TRBV7-2 to TRBJ1-2; 10 bases map to TRBD1. Germline assignment: CDR1 SGHTA and CDR2 FQGNSA. This CDR3 spans 16 amino acids. The ends lost 3 bases at V and 1 base at J; junction bases unmatched: 5.

The chain recombines TRBV5-4 with TRBJ2-7; D is perhaps TRBD1 (5 bases). Germline V gene lookup returns CDR1 SGHNT and CDR2 YYREEE (reference sequence). The CDR3 loop spans 14 amino acids. Trimming removed 0 bases from V and 5 bases from J, with 12 bases in between. The CDR3 region is CASSLVQGAHEQYF. The DNA of the CDR3 is TGTGCCAGCAGCTTGGTCCAGGGTGCACACGAGCAGTACTTC.

The chain combines TRBV11-2 with TRBJ2-1; D gene unclear. Per germline, CDR1 SGHAT and CDR2 FQNNGV. This CDR3 has 12 residues. Trimming took 5 bases from V and 7 from J, leaving 9 bases between them. CDR3 residues: CASSPILNEQFF. CDR3 in DNA: TGTGCCAGCAGCCCCATCCTAAATGAGCAGTTCTTC.

J is TRBJ2-1 and V is TRBV10-3; possibly TRBD1 or TRBD2 for D (5 bases each). The CDR3 sequence is 13 residues long. Germline values: CDR1 ENHRY, CDR2 SYGVKD. V lost 10 bases to trimming and J lost 5 bases, with 15 bases between them. The CDR3 DNA is TGTGCCAGCTCCGGGACGGAGGACAATGAGCAGTTCTTC. Amino acid sequence: CASSGTEDNEQFF.

The rearrangement links TRBV5-6 to TRBJ2-3; no firm D call. CDR3 length: 15 amino acids. V lost 4 bases and J 2 bases, leaving 14 bases between the germline ends. Germline V CDR1 and CDR2: SGHDT, YYEEEE. This CDR3 reads CASSRADADTDTQYF. The CDR3 coding sequence is TGTGCCAGCAGCCGGGCGGACGCCGACACAGATACGCAGTATTTT.

V is TRBV5-8 and J is TRBJ2-2; D perhaps matches TRBD2 (5 bases). Trimming took 0 bases from V and 6 from J, leaving 9 bases between them. The CDR3 runs to 14 residues. The germline CDR1 and CDR2 sequences are SGHTS and YDEGEE. The chain's CDR3 is CASSLELVPGELFF. In DNA, the CDR3 is TGTGCCAGCAGCTTGGAACTAGTTCCCGGGGAGCTGTTTTTT.